These 8 T cell receptor beta chains were sequenced from one sample in a study of response to subunit inactivated influenza vaccine. MiXCR was run by TCRdb on the RT-PCR reads, yielding one entry per CDR3 protein. The repertoire consists of hundreds of thousands of distinct CDR3 sequences, with around 25% occurring once and the leading ten covering about 1.9%. The sequences come from CD4+ T cells sorted from PBMCs, collected about 5 days after vaccination. These receptors were taken from a man in his forties or fifties who received an inactivated influenza vaccine.

The genes are TRBV28 and TRBJ2-2, with 7 bases identical to TRBD2. Trimming cost V 3 bases and J 6 bases; bases outside gene matches: 7. Germline V gene sequence: CDR1 MDHEN, CDR2 SYDVKM. The CDR3 is made up of 15 amino acids. The CDR3 DNA reads as TGTGCCAGCAGTTTCGCTGGCGGGGGTTCCGGGGAGCTGTTTTTT. Its translation is CASSFAGGGSGELFF.

This clonotype was seen only a few times. This chain uses TRBV20-1 with TRBJ2-3; 12 nucleotides match TRBD2. Germline-derived CDR1 and CDR2 are DFQATT and SNEGSKA (reference sequence). Trimming took 4 bases from V and 5 from J; bases not matched to a gene: 4. The CDR3 runs 14 residues. CDR3 coding DNA: TGCAGTGCTAAGACTAGCGGGAGAGAAGATACGCAGTATTTT. Its translation is CSAKTSGREDTQYF.

This clonotype was seen only once. The chain couples TRBV7-2 to TRBJ1-1; maybe TRBD1 (6 bases). Germline V gene data show CDR1 as SGHTA and CDR2 as FQGNSA. Trimming stripped 5 bases from V and 7 bases from J, with 14 bases between. The CDR3 consists of 13 residues. The CDR3 loop is CASSTQGSGEAFF. Here the CDR3 DNA reads TGTGCCAGCAGCACACAGGGTAGTGGTGAAGCTTTCTTT.

The CDR3 reads CASISGTFIYNEQFF. The CDR3 DNA follows: TGTGCCAGCATCTCCGGGACTTTCATCTACAATGAGCAGTTCTTC. The chain is built from TRBV28 and TRBJ2-1; tentatively, D is TRBD2 (6 bases). Trimming took 7 bases from V and 3 from J, leaving 16 bases between them. Germline loops: CDR1 MDHEN, CDR2 SYDVKM. CDR3 length: 15 residues.

The chain combines TRBV7-2 with TRBJ2-2, with 7 bases matching TRBD1. The CDR3 has 17 amino acids. V was clipped by 5 bases and J by 6 bases; unmatched bases: 15. The germline V gene has CDR1 SGHTA and CDR2 FQGNSA. The CDR3 spells CASSPFPGQFRAGELFF. In DNA, the CDR3 is TGTGCCAGCAGCCCCTTCCCGGGACAGTTTAGAGCCGGGGAGCTGTTTTTT.

The chain links TRBV11-3 to TRBJ2-7; 9 bases are shared with TRBD1. V shed 2 bases, J shed 3 bases, and the junction held 5 bases outside the gene matches. The CDR3 has 15 residues. Germline CDR1 and CDR2: SGHNT and YENEEA. The CDR3 bases are TGTGCCAGCAGCTTAAGTACAGGGGGCGGCTACGAGCAGTACTTC. This codes for CASSLSTGGGYEQYF.

This chain connects TRBV29-1 to TRBJ2-5; D possibly matches TRBD1 or TRBD2 (5 bases each). Trimming took 7 bases from V and 5 from J, leaving 14 bases between them. The CDR3 contains 12 residues. Germline lookup yields CDR1 SQVTM and CDR2 ANQGSEA. The CDR3: CSAVRGPETQYF. The CDR3 coding sequence is TGCAGCGCCGTTCGGGGCCCCGAGACCCAGTACTTC.

The rearrangement uses TRBV7-2 and TRBJ2-4; tentatively, D is TRBD1 or TRBD2 (5 bases each). Trimming pared 4 bases from V and 9 bases from J, leaving 13 bases between. CDR1 is SGHTA, CDR2 FQGNSA, per germline. The CDR3 runs to 13 residues. The CDR3 loop is CASSSNARGIQYF. DNA for the CDR3: TGTGCCAGCAGCTCCAACGCGAGGGGCATTCAGTACTTC.